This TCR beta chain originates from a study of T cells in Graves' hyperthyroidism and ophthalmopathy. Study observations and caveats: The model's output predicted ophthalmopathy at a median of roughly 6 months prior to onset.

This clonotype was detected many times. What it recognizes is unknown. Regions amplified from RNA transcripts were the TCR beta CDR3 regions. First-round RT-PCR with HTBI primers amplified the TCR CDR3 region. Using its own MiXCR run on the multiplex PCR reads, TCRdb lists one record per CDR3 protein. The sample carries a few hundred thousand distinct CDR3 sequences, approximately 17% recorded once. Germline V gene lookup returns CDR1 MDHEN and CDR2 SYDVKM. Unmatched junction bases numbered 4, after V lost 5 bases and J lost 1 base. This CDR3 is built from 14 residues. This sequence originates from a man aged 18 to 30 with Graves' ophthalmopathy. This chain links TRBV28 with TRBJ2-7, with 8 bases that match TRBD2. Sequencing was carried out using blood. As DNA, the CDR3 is TGTGCCAGCAGTGGGGAGCGGGGGTCCTACGAGCAGTACTTC. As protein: CASSGERGSYEQYF. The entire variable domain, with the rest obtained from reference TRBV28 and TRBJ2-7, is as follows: DVKVTQSSRYLVKRTGEKVFLECVQDMDHENMFWYRQDPGLGLRLIYFSYDVKMKEKGDIPEGYSVSREKKERFSLILESASTNQTSMYLCASSGERGSYEQYFGPGTRLTVT.